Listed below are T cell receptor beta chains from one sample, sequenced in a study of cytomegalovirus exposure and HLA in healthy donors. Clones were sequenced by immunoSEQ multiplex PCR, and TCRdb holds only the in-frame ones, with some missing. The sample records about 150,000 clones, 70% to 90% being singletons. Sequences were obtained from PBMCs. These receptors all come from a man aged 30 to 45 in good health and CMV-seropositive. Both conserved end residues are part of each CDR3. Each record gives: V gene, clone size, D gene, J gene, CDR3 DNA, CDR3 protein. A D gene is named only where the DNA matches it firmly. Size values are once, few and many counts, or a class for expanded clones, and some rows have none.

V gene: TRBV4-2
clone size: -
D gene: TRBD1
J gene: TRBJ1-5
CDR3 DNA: TGTGCCAGCAGCCAAGGGGACAGGGACGATCAGCCCCAGCATTTT
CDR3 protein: CASSQGDRDDQPQHF

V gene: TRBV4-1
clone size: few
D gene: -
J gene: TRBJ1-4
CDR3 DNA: TGCGCCAGCAGCCAAGGGGGCGCGTTAGTCGAAAAACTGTTTTTT
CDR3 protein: CASSQGGALVEKLFF

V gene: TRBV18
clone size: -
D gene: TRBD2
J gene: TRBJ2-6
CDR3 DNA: TGTGCCAGCTCACCAACGGGAGGCAACGTCCTGACTTTC
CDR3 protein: CASSPTGGNVLTF

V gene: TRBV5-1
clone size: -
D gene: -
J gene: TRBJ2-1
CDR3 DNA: TGCGCCAGCAGCTTTGATGGGGGCGTTAGCTCCTACAATGAGCAGTTCTTC
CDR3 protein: CASSFDGGVSSYNEQFF

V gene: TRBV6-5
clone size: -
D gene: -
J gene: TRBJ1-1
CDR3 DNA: TGTGCCAGCACTTACACCATAGACACCTACACTGAAGCTTTCTTT
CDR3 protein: CASTYTIDTYTEAFF

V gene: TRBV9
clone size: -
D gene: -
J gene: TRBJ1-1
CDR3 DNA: TGTGCCAGCAGCGTAGAACAGAACACTGAAGCTTTCTTT
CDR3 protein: CASSVEQNTEAFF

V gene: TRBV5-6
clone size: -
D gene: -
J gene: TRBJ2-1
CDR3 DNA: TGTGCCAGCAGCCAAAACAGACGGAATTACAATGAGCAGTTCTTC
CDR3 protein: CASSQNRRNYNEQFF

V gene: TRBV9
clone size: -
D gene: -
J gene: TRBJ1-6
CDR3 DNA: TGTGCCAGCAGCGTCGCAGGGGAAAATTCACCCCTCCACTTT
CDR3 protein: CASSVAGENSPLHF

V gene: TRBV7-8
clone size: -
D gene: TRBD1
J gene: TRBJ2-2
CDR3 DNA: TGTGCCAGCAGCTTGTTACAGGGGGGCACCGGGGAGCTGTTTTTT
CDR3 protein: CASSLLQGGTGELFF

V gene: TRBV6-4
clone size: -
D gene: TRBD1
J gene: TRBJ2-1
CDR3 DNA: TGTGCCAGCAGCCGGGACAGGGGGCGTAACAATGAGCAGTTCTTC
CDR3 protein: CASSRDRGRNNEQFF

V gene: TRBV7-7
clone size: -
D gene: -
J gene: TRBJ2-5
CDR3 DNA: TGTGCTAGCAGCTTATTTCACGGTCAAGAGACCCAGTACTTC
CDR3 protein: CASSLFHGQETQYF

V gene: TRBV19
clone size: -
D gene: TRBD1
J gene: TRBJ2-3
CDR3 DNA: TGTGCCAGTAGAACCAGGGGGCGCCGAGGCACAGATACGCAGTATTTT
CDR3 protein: CASRTRGRRGTDTQYF

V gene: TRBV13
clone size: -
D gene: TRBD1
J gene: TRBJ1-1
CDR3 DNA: TGTGCCAGCAGAAAAGGGGGCGGGTGGGCTTTCTTT
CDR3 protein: CASRKGGGWAFF

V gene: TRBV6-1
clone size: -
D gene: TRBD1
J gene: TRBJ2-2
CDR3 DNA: TGTGCCAGCAGAAGGGACAGGGTGGGCACCGGGGAGCTGTTTTTT
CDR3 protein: CASRRDRVGTGELFF

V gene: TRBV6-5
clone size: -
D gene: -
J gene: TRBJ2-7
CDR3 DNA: TGTGCCAGCAGTTACTCTCGCGGGGAGAAATACGAGCAGTACTTC
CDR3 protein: CASSYSRGEKYEQYF